This TCR beta chain emerged from a study of shared clonotypes between healthy human individuals. Study-wide context: The cohort comprised a couple of women and a few men. Their ages spanned 18 to 49 years. Study conclusions and caveats: Clonotype sharing among donors was expected to depend on sequencing depth. Among the subsets, naive ones generally showed larger estimated richness than memory ones.

Only CD45RO-negative cells positively selected for CCR7 counted as naive CD8 cells, so terminally differentiated effector memory CD45RA+ cells were excluded. About this clone itself: Its antigen is as yet unknown.

V was clipped by 5 bases and J by 8 bases, with 19 bases between them. The length of the CDR3 is 15 residues. Germline CDR1 MDHEN, CDR2 SYDVKM. How the authors handled the data: ImmunoSEQ yielded junction-only sequences lacking quality scores, so filtering differed. Sequenced by immunoSEQ multiplex PCR; TCRdb stores in-frame clones only, minus some. The V and J calls and clone size are taken from that table; D and trimming were inferred from the DNA. The sample has hundreds of thousands of clones, around 95% seen once. The clonotype was recovered from a woman in her 30s in good health. The gene calls are TRBV28 and TRBJ2-1; D is uncertain. Material for sequencing was naive CD8+ T cells sorted from blood. CDR3 amino acids: CASSRVDGTDDEQFF. CDR3 in DNA: TGTGCCAGCAGTCGGGTGGACGGTACTGACGATGAGCAGTTCTTC.